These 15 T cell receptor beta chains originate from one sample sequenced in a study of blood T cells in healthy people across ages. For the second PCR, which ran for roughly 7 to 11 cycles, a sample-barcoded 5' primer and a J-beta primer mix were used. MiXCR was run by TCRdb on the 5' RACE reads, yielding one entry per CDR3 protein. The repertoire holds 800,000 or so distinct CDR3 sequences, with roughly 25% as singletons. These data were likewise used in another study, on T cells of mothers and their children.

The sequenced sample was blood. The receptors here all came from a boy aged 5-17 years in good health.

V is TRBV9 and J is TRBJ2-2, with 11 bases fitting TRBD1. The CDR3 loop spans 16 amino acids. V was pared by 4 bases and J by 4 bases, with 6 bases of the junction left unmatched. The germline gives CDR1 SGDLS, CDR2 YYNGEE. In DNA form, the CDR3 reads TGTGCCAGCAGCTCTTGGACAGGGGGCGCCACCGGGGAGCTGTTTTTT. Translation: CASSSWTGGATGELFF.

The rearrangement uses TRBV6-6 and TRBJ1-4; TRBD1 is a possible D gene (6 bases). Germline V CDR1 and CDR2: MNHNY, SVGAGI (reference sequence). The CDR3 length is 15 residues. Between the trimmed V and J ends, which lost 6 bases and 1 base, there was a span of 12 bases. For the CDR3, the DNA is TGTGCCAGCAGGCAGGGGCCTGGAACTAATGAAAAACTGTTTTTT. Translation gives CASRQGPGTNEKLFF.

DNA for the CDR3: TGTGCCAGCAGGACCCGGACAGGGGAGACAGATACGCAGTATTTT. The encoded protein is CASRTRTGETDTQYF. This chain joins TRBV28 and TRBJ2-3, with 9 nucleotides matching TRBD1. Germline CDR1 and CDR2: MDHEN and SYDVKM. The CDR3 spans 15 residues. V trimming: 6 bases; J trimming: 3 bases; junction bases outside the gene matches: 7.

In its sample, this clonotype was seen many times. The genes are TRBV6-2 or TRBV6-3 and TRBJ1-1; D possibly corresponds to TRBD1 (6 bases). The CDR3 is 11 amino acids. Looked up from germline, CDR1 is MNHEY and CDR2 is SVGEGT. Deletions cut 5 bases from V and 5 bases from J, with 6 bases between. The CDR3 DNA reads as TGTGCCAGCAGTCAGGGGACTGAAGCTTTCTTT. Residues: CASSQGTEAFF.

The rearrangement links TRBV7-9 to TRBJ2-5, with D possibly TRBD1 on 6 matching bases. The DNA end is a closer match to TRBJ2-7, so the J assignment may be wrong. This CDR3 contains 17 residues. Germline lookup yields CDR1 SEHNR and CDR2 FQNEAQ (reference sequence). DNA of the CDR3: TGTGCCAGCAGCCTACCAACCGGGACACGCAGCATCTACGAGCAGTACTTC. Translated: CASSLPTGTRSIYEQYF.

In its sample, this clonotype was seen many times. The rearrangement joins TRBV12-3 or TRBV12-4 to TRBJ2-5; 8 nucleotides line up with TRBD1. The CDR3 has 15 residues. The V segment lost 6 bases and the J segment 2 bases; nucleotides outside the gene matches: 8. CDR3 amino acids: CASRITGGEQETQYF. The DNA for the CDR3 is TGTGCCAGCAGAATCACAGGGGGAGAGCAAGAGACCCAGTACTTC.

The CDR3 here is CSAHTSYRGSGYTF. Written as DNA, the CDR3 is TGCAGTGCCCACACCAGTTACAGGGGGAGTGGCTACACCTTC. The chain joins TRBV20-1 to TRBJ1-2; 8 bases are a match to TRBD1. The V gene's germline CDR1 is DFQATT and CDR2 SNEGSKA (reference sequence). The CDR3 has 14 residues. Unmatched junction bases numbered 13, after V lost 6 bases and J lost 7 bases.

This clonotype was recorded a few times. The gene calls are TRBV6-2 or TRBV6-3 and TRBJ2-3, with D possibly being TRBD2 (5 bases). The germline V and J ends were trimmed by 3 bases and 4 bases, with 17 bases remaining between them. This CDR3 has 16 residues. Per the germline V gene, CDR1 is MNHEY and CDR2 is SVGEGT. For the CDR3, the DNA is TGTGCCAGCAGTTATCGCGGTGGTTTGGGAGCAGATACGCAGTATTTT. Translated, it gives CASSYRGGLGADTQYF.

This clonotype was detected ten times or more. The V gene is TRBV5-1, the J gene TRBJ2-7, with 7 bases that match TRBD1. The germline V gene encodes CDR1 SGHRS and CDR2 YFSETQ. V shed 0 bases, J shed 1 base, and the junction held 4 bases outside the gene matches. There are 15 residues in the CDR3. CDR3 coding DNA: TGCGCCAGCAGCTTGGACAGGGGCCGATCCTACGAGCAGTACTTC. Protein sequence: CASSLDRGRSYEQYF.

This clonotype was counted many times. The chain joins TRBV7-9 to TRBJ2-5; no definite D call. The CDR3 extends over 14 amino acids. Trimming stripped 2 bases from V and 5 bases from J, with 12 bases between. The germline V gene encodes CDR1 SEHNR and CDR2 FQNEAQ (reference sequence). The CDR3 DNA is TGTGCCAGCAGCTTACCGGGTCCCAGGGAGACCCAGTACTTC. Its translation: CASSLPGPRETQYF.

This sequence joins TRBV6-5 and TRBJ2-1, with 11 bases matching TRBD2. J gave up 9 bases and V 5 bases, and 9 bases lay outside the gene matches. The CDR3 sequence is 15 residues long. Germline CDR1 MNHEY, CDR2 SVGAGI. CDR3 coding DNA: TGTGCCAGCAGTCCCACTAGCGGGGGACATGGTGAGCAGTTCTTC. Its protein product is CASSPTSGGHGEQFF.

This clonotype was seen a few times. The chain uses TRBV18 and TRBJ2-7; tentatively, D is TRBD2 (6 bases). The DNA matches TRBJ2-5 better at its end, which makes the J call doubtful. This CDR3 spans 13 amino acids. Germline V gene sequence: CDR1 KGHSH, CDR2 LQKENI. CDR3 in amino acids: CASSPTREETQYF. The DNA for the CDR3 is TGTGCCAGCTCACCGACTAGGGAGGAGACCCAGTACTTC.

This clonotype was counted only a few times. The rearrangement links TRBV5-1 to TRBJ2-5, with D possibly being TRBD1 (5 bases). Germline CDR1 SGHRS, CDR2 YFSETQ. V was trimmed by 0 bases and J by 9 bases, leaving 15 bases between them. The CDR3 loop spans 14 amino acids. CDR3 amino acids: CASSLEGWGEAQYF. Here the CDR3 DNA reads TGCGCCAGCAGCTTGGAGGGATGGGGCGAGGCCCAGTACTTC.

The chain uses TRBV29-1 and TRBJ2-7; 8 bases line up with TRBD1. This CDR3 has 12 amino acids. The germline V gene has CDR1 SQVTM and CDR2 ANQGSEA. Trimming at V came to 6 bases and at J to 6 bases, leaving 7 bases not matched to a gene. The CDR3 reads CSVVDRGSEQYF. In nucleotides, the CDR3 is TGCAGCGTCGTAGACAGGGGCAGCGAGCAGTACTTC.

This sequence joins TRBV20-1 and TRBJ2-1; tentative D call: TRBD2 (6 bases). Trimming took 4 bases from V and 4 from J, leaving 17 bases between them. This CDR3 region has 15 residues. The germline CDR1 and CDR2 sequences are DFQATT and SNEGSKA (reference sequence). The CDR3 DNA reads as TGCAGTGCTACCCCCCTAGCGAGGTATTACAATGAGCAGTTCTTC. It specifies CSATPLARYYNEQFF.